This T cell receptor beta chain was identified in a study of cytomegalovirus exposure and HLA in healthy donors. Study-wide context: For the approximately 400 genotyped donors, 75% to 90% fell within the Caucasian-associated ancestry cluster.

The PCR made use of 60 Vbeta and 13 Jbeta primers. Sequencing was performed with immunoSEQ multiplex PCR; in TCRdb, only in-frame clones are kept and a portion is missing. In the table there are 160,000 or so clones, roughly 82% of which are singletons. Study-wide findings and caveats: As a later analysis showed, a missense DCLRE1C variant was linked to trimming of TCR beta V- and J-genes.

With V trimmed by 8 bases and J by 4 bases, 2 bases remained unmatched. CDR1 MNHNS and CDR2 SASEGT come from the germline V gene. This CDR3 is 12 amino acids long. Turning to this clone: What it binds is unknown.

The sequence was obtained from a woman between 50 and 59 years old in good health and CMV-seropositive. The rearrangement uses TRBV6-1 and TRBJ1-3; 7 nucleotides agree with TRBD1. Sequences were obtained from PBMCs. The DNA for the CDR3 is TGTGCCAGCGGGGGACAGGGAAACACCATATATTTT. The encoded protein is CASGGQGNTIYF.